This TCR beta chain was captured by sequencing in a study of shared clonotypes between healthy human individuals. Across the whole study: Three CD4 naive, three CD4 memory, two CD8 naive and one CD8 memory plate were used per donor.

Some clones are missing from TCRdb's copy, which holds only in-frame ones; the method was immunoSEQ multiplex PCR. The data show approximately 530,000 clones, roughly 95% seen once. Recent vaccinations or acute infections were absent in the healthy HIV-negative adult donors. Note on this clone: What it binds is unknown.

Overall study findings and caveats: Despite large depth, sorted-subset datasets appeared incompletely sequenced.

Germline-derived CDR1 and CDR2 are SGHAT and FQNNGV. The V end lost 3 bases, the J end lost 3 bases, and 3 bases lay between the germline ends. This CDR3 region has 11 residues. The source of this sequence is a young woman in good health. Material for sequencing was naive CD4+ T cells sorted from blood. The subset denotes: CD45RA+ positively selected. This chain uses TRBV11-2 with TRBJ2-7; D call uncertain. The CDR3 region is CASSFVYEQYF. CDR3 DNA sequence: TGTGCCAGCAGCTTTGTCTACGAGCAGTACTTC.